This T cell receptor beta chain derives from a study of control samples from healthy donors and cancer patients. V was shortened by 8 bases and J by 8 bases, with 13 bases between the two germline ends. The CDR3 is made up of 12 amino acids. Produced via immunoSEQ multiplex PCR; TCRdb's table is partial and in-frame only. This table holds tens of thousands of clones, 70% to 75% found once. This TCR was recovered from a male donor with melanoma. The sample taken for sequencing was formalin-fixed, paraffin-embedded tissue. The genes are TRBV12-3 or TRBV12-4 and TRBJ2-1; D is uncertain. CDR3 region: CASLRVGDEQFF. CDR3 DNA: TGTGCCAGCCTCCGGGTGGGCGATGAGCAGTTCTTC.